This T cell receptor beta chain comes out of a study of graft-versus-host responses after intestinal transplantation. TCRdb's copy holds only in-frame clones and misses some; the assay was immunoSEQ multiplex PCR. The sample has fewer than 120,000 clones, roughly 95% seen once. Between the trimmed V and J ends, which lost 7 bases and 2 bases, there was a span of 14 bases. The CDR3 spans 14 residues. The V gene's germline CDR1 is SGHNT and CDR2 YYREEE (reference sequence). This clone was recorded once. Its antigen is undetermined. V gene TRBV5-4 combines with J gene TRBJ2-3; D is uncertain. The sample consisted of unstimulated CD8+ T cells sorted from spleen or lymph node cells, taken before intestinal transplant. This receptor was obtained from a human donor who received an intestinal transplant. The CDR3 sequence is CASGTLQYTDTQYF. CDR3 coding DNA: TGTGCCAGCGGTACTCTCCAATACACAGATACGCAGTATTTT.